A single T cell receptor (beta chain) is shown here with its context. Its target is not known. The data are from a study of beta chain features in type 1 diabetes. Study-wide results and caveats: Small HLA sub-analyses could not settle whether HLA shapes TCRB rearrangement. In patients and controls equally, PCR might favor templates that are shorter.

Sequenced material consisted of expressed TCRB transcripts (all of the isolated RNA was reverse transcribed). Sequencing used immunoSEQ multiplex PCR; TCRdb keeps in-frame clones, though not all of them. Here the sample spans more than 140,000 clones, about 9.1% being singletons. The germline V gene encodes CDR1 SGHAT and CDR2 FQNNGV. This CDR3 comprises 13 residues. Trimming at V came to 5 bases and at J to 4 bases, leaving 2 bases not matched to a gene. Source material: central memory CD4+ T cells from blood. This clonotype was sampled from a woman between 35 and 50 years old in good health. This chain joins TRBV11-2 and TRBJ1-2; TRBD1 agrees at 9 bases. CDR3 bases: TGTGCCAGCAGCCAGGGACAGGGCTATGGCTACACCTTC. Translating gives CASSQGQGYGYTF.